Each of the 23 T cell receptor beta chains below was sequenced from the same sample in a study of spatial heterogeneity in lung cancer. Stated time point: sample taken at primary tumor resection. TCRdb recomputed calls from the 5' RACE reads with MiXCR, one row per CDR3 protein. The sample has some 80,000 distinct CDR3 sequences; around 7.8% are singletons. The sample in question was PBMCs, obtained at surgery. These receptors were taken from a male donor with early-stage non-small cell lung cancer.

The sample holds a few counts of this clonotype. This rearrangement joins TRBV7-9 to TRBJ1-1; D is ambiguous. Trimming took off 5 bases at V and 0 bases at J, with 10 bases between the two ends. In germline, CDR1 is SEHNR, CDR2 FQNEAQ (reference sequence). CDR3 length: 14 amino acids. CDR3 protein: CASSLKTLNTEAFF. For the CDR3, the DNA is TGTGCCAGCAGCCTGAAGACGTTGAACACTGAAGCTTTCTTT. The full variable domain, with the rest looked up from reference TRBV7-9 and TRBJ1-1, is DTGVSQNPRHKITKRGQNVTFRCDPISEHNRLYWYRQTLGQGPEFLTYFQNEAQLEKSRLLSDRFSAERPKGSFSTLEIQRTEQGDSAMYLCASSLKTLNTEAFFGQGTRLTVV.

Comment on this clonotype: A much more abundant neighbour one base away suggests this may be a read error. The J gene is TRBJ2-1, the V gene TRBV12-3 or TRBV12-4; weak D call: TRBD1 (7 bases). The CDR3 is made up of 16 amino acids. The CDR3 loop is CASSSQGGSSYNEQLF. CDR3 DNA: TGTGCCAGCAGTAGCCAGGGGGGTAGCTCCTACAATGAGCAGCTCTTC.

This clonotype appeared a few times. The CDR3 coding sequence is TGTGCCAGCGGCCTCGGGACAGGATATGGCTACACCTTC. This codes for CASGLGTGYGYTF. V usage is TRBV27 and J usage is TRBJ1-2; 8 bases are a match to TRBD1. Per the germline V gene, CDR1 is MNHEY and CDR2 is SMNVEV (reference sequence). The trim removed 8 bases at V and 5 bases at J, leaving 7 bases unmatched. CDR3 length: 13 amino acids.

This clonotype was counted only a few times. The CDR3 DNA sequence: TGTGCCAGTAGTATAGGACAGGGCGGCAATCAGCCCCAGCATTTT. Residues: CASSIGQGGNQPQHF. J is TRBJ1-5 and V is TRBV19; 7 bases agree with TRBD1. V dropped 1 base and J dropped 2; count of bases not matched to a gene: 2. Germline CDR1 reads LNHDA; CDR2 reads SQIVND (reference sequence). The CDR3 is made up of 15 amino acids.

This clonotype was found many times. The rearrangement links TRBV10-2 to TRBJ2-6; 7 nucleotides match TRBD1. The CDR3 sequence is 18 residues long. The trim removed 4 bases at V and 1 base at J, leaving 10 bases unmatched. The germline CDR1 and CDR2 sequences are WSHSY and SAAADI. CDR3 in DNA: TGCGCCAGCAGTGGTAAAGCAGAACAGGGGTCTGGGGCCAACGTCCTGACTTTC. Amino acids: CASSGKAEQGSGANVLTF.

This clonotype has more than one count but fewer than ten. The gene calls are TRBV12-5 and TRBJ2-7; the match to TRBD1 covers 8 bases. The V segment lost 1 base and the J segment 5 bases; nucleotides outside the gene matches: 4. Per the germline V gene, CDR1 is LGHNT and CDR2 is FRNRAP. The CDR3 is 14 amino acids. The CDR3 is CASGLGTGSNEQYF. Written as DNA, the CDR3 is TGTGCTAGTGGTTTGGGGACAGGGTCCAACGAGCAGTACTTC. Combining the CDR3 with reference TRBV12-5 and TRBJ2-7 gives the whole variable domain DARVTQTPRHKVTEMGQEVTMRCQPILGHNTVFWYRQTMMQGLELLAYFRNRAPLDDSGMPKDRFSAEMPDATLATLKIQPSEPRDSAVYFCASGLGTGSNEQYFGPGTRLTVT.

Ten or more counts support this clonotype. The chain carries TRBV9 and TRBJ2-5; 9 bases fit TRBD1. CDR1 and CDR2 (germline): SGDLS, YYNGEE. J gave up 5 bases and V 7 bases, and 18 bases lay outside the gene matches. The CDR3 spans 17 residues. Here the CDR3 reads CASGHGTGKVATETQYF. DNA for the CDR3: TGTGCCAGCGGCCACGGGACAGGGAAAGTTGCCACCGAGACCCAGTACTTC.

This clonotype was observed a few times. This chain connects TRBV5-4 to TRBJ1-1; the D gene is possibly TRBD1 (5 bases). V was clipped by 0 bases and J by 0 bases, with 15 bases between them. The CDR3 consists of 17 residues. Germline V lookup: CDR1 SGHNT, CDR2 YYREEE (reference sequence). CDR3 region: CASSLEAGMGLNTEAFF. The CDR3 DNA sequence: TGTGCCAGCAGCTTGGAGGCAGGGATGGGATTGAACACTGAAGCTTTCTTT.

The rearrangement uses TRBV20-1 and TRBJ2-3; 10 bases are a match to TRBD2. From germline, CDR1 is DFQATT and CDR2 SNEGSKA (reference sequence). The CDR3 has 14 residues. With 2 bases clipped from V and 7 bases from J, the junction kept 6 bases outside the gene matches. The CDR3 region has the DNA TGCAGTGCTAGACTAGCGGGAGTTAGGAATACGCAGTATTTT. This sequence encodes CSARLAGVRNTQYF.

At least ten counts were recorded for this clonotype. The chain employs TRBV4-2 and TRBJ1-2; weak D call: TRBD1 (6 bases). The CDR3 totals 15 residues. Between the trimmed V and J ends, which lost 7 bases and 4 bases, there was a span of 19 bases. Germline V CDR1 and CDR2: LGHNA, YNFKEQ. The CDR3 coding sequence is TGTGCCAGCACCCTGAGTCAGGGGCAGGGCTATGGCTACACCTTC. This codes for CASTLSQGQGYGYTF.

This clonotype was recorded many times. The rearrangement uses TRBV29-1 and TRBJ2-7, with D uncertain. Trimming left V 1 base short and J 0 bases short, with 7 bases between. CDR1 and CDR2 from the germline V gene are SQVTM and ANQGSEA. The CDR3 sequence is 13 residues long. Here the CDR3 DNA reads TGCAGCGTTGAAGGAGGTCGCTCCTACGAGCAGTACTTC. Residues: CSVEGGRSYEQYF.

This clonotype was recorded at least ten times. The chain couples TRBV10-3 to TRBJ1-4, with D perhaps TRBD1 (6 bases). This CDR3 is 12 amino acids long. CDR1 and CDR2 (germline): ENHRY, SYGVKD. The V gene lost 8 bases and the J gene lost 6 bases, with 10 bases spanning the gap. Here the CDR3 reads CAIGRGDEKLFF. Here the CDR3 DNA reads TGTGCCATCGGCAGGGGTGATGAAAAACTGTTTTTT.

This clonotype showed up many times. V usage is TRBV6-2 or TRBV6-3 and J usage is TRBJ2-2, with 14 bases identical to TRBD2. Germline CDR1 reads MNHEY; CDR2 reads SVGEGT. With 4 bases clipped from V and 0 bases from J, the junction kept 4 bases outside the gene matches. The CDR3 spans 18 residues. CDR3 loop: CASSFQGLAGANTGELFF. The CDR3 nucleotides are TGTGCCAGCAGTTTCCAGGGACTAGCGGGAGCGAACACCGGGGAGCTGTTTTTT.

A remark on this clonotype: Given a much more abundant clone one base away, this may be a read error. The chain combines TRBV28 with TRBJ2-1, with D possibly TRBD1 on 6 matching bases. In germline, CDR1 is MDHEN, CDR2 SYDVKM. The length of the CDR3 is 14 residues. CDR3 in DNA: TGTGCCAACAGTTCCCCCCTGGGGGCCAATGAGCAGTTCTTC. This gives the protein CANSSPLGANEQFF.

This clonotype came up a few times. CDR3 in amino acids: CASRTTGESTGELFF. CDR3 nucleotides: TGCGCCAGCAGAACGACAGGGGAGAGCACCGGGGAGCTGTTTTTT. This sequence joins TRBV5-1 and TRBJ2-2; 8 nucleotides align to TRBD1. CDR1 and CDR2 from the germline V gene are SGHRS and YFSETQ. V was pared by 5 bases and J by 4 bases, with 7 bases of the junction left unmatched. This CDR3 contains 15 residues.

The V and J genes are TRBV6-6 and TRBJ2-5, with 10 bases lining up with TRBD2. The CDR3 is made up of 15 amino acids. From germline, CDR1 is MNHNY and CDR2 SVGAGI (reference sequence). Trimming took 3 bases from V and 4 from J; bases not matched to a gene: 5. CDR3 nucleotide sequence: TGTGCCAGCAGTTATAGACTAGCGGGTAGAGAGACCCAGTACTTC. Protein sequence: CASSYRLAGRETQYF.

The genes are TRBV6-1 and TRBJ1-6; the D is unclear. The germline V gene encodes CDR1 MNHNS and CDR2 SASEGT. CDR3 length: 13 residues. Deletions cut 8 bases from V and 5 bases from J, with 10 bases between. The CDR3 region has the DNA TGTGCCAGCGAACAGACGAATAATTCACCCCTCCACTTT. Translating it yields CASEQTNNSPLHF.

The chain is built from TRBV25-1 and TRBJ2-1, with 10 bases fitting TRBD2. Germline V gives CDR1 MGHDK, CDR2 SYGVNS. Trimming removed 1 base from V and 3 bases from J; junction bases left unmatched: 6. This CDR3 contains 17 residues. CDR3 nucleotides: TGTGCCAGCAGTGAATTAGGACTAGCGGAGATCTACAATGAGCAGTTCTTC. Translated, it gives CASSELGLAEIYNEQFF.

Details on this clonotype: A much larger clone lies a single base off, so this may be a read error. CDR3 nucleotides: TGTGCCATCAGTGAGTCCGAACTACACCTGACCGGGGAGCTGTTTTTT. This encodes CAISESELHLTGELFF. The gene calls are TRBV10-3 and TRBJ2-2; no firm D call. The CDR3 has 16 residues. The V gene lost 0 bases and the J gene lost 5 bases, with 13 bases spanning the gap. Germline V gives CDR1 ENHRY, CDR2 SYGVKD.

This clonotype was seen ten or more times. The CDR3 loop reads CASHPGSLAYEQYF. The CDR3 region has the DNA TGCGCCAGCCACCCCGGGTCCCTAGCCTACGAGCAGTACTTC. V and J are TRBV5-1 and TRBJ2-7; no clear D gene. This CDR3 is built from 14 residues. Germline loops: CDR1 SGHRS, CDR2 YFSETQ. V was clipped by 7 bases and J by 2 bases, with 16 bases between them.

This clonotype was found many times. The J gene is TRBJ2-1, the V gene TRBV10-3, with D possibly TRBD2 on 6 matching bases. The CDR3 consists of 12 residues. V was pared by 11 bases and J by 4 bases, with 12 bases between. Germline values: CDR1 ENHRY, CDR2 SYGVKD. The CDR3 reads CALGTLYNEQFF. CDR3 DNA sequence: TGTGCCCTCGGGACTTTGTACAATGAGCAGTTCTTC.

This clonotype was counted at least ten times. The V and J genes are TRBV7-8 and TRBJ1-1; 7 bases are a match to TRBD1. J gave up 6 bases and V 1 base, and 2 bases lay outside the gene matches. The CDR3 has 13 amino acids. Germline CDR1 SGHVS, CDR2 FQNEAQ. The CDR3 spells CASSLGQGPEAFF. CDR3 in DNA: TGTGCCAGCAGCTTAGGACAGGGCCCTGAAGCTTTCTTT.

This rearrangement joins TRBV20-1 to TRBJ2-7; TRBD2 agrees at 8 bases. CDR1 and CDR2 from the germline V gene are DFQATT and SNEGSKA (reference sequence). Trimming at V came to 3 bases and at J to 2 bases, leaving 0 bases not matched to a gene. The CDR3 totals 12 residues. The CDR3 DNA reads TGCAGTGCTAGGGGACTAGCCTACGAGCAGTACTTC. This sequence encodes CSARGLAYEQYF.